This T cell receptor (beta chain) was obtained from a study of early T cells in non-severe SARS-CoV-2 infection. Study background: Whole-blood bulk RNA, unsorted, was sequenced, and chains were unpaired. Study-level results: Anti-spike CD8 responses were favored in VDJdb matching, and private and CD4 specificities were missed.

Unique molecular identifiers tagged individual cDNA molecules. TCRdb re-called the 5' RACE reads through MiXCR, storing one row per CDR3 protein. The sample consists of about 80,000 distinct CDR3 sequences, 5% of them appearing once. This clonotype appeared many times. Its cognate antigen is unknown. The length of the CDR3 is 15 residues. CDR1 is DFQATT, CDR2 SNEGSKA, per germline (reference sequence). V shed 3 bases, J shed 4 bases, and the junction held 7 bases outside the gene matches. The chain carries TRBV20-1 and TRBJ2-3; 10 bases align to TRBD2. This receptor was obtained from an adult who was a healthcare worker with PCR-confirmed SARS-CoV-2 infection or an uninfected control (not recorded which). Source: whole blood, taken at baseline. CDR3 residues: CSASGSSGSADTQYF. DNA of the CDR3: TGCAGTGCTAGTGGTTCTAGCGGGAGCGCAGATACGCAGTATTTT.